These 20 T cell receptor beta chains were sequenced from one sample in a study of T cell responses to AZD1222 COVID-19 vaccine. Measured with immunoSEQ multiplex PCR; TCRdb has only the in-frame clones, and not every one. The sample yields 100,000 to 150,000 clones, 86% seen once. The sample consisted of peripheral blood, taken on day 0 of AZD1222 vaccination. These receptors came from an adult in good health.

This sequence joins TRBV5-8 and TRBJ1-2; TRBD1 matches at 9 bases. Looked up from germline, CDR1 is SGHTS and CDR2 is YDEGEE. CDR3 size: 17 residues. V shed 6 bases, J shed 4 bases, and the junction held 16 bases outside the gene matches. This CDR3 reads CASTSGTGTPSVYGYTF. The CDR3 DNA reads as TGTGCCAGCACCTCGGGGACAGGGACCCCCTCTGTCTATGGCTACACCTTC.

The chain uses TRBV27 and TRBJ1-6, with 9 bases aligning to TRBD1. Germline CDR1 is MNHEY and CDR2 is SMNVEV (reference sequence). The junction had 12 bases not matched to a gene; V was cut back by 7 bases and J by 11 bases. The CDR3 runs 15 residues. The CDR3 region has the DNA TGTGCCAGCAATTCTGCCGGGACAGGGACGACACCCCTCCACTTT. Protein product: CASNSAGTGTTPLHF.

The chain is built from TRBV7-9 and TRBJ2-7, with TRBD1 as a possible D gene (5 bases). Trimming removed 1 base at V and 5 bases at J, with 12 bases between. The CDR3 loop spans 14 amino acids. Germline V gives CDR1 SEHNR, CDR2 FQNEAQ (reference sequence). Written as DNA, the CDR3 is TGTGCCAGCAGCTTAGATTCCAGGGAAGACGAGCAGTACTTC. This encodes CASSLDSREDEQYF. The complete variable domain, with remaining parts taken from reference TRBV7-9 and TRBJ2-7, reads DTGVSQNPRHKITKRGQNVTFRCDPISEHNRLYWYRQTLGQGPEFLTYFQNEAQLEKSRLLSDRFSAERPKGSFSTLEIQRTEQGDSAMYLCASSLDSREDEQYFGPGTRLTVT.

The chain links TRBV27 to TRBJ1-1; perhaps TRBD1 as D (5 bases). V lost 4 bases to trimming and J lost 1 base, with 10 bases between them. CDR1 is MNHEY and CDR2 is SMNVEV in the germline V gene (reference sequence). The CDR3 sequence is 14 residues long. CDR3 in amino acids: CASSYGGGNTEAFF. The DNA of the CDR3 is TGTGCCAGCAGTTACGGGGGGGGGAACACTGAAGCTTTCTTT.

V usage is TRBV7-2 and J usage is TRBJ1-6; D is ambiguous. The CDR3 sequence is 13 residues long. The V gene's germline CDR1 is SGHTA and CDR2 FQGNSA. The V gene lost 0 bases and the J gene lost 14 bases, with 11 bases spanning the gap. The DNA of the CDR3 is TGTGCCAGCAGCTTAGCGGGCCTCTCGGCCCTCCACTTT. Its translation is CASSLAGLSALHF.

V gene TRBV11-2 combines with J gene TRBJ2-1; the D gene is possibly TRBD2 (5 bases). V lost 3 bases to trimming and J lost 6 bases, with 6 bases between them. CDR3 size: 12 residues. Germline V gene lookup returns CDR1 SGHAT and CDR2 FQNNGV. The CDR3 region is CASSFGSNEQFF. DNA of the CDR3: TGTGCCAGCAGCTTTGGGAGCAATGAGCAGTTCTTC.

The chain joins TRBV30 to TRBJ1-2; TRBD1 agrees at 9 bases. Per germline, CDR1 GTSNPN and CDR2 SVGIG (reference sequence). CDR3 size: 14 residues. With 5 bases clipped from V and 3 bases from J, the junction kept 7 bases outside the gene matches. Here the CDR3 reads CAWAPGQGDYGYTF. CDR3 in DNA: TGTGCCTGGGCTCCGGGACAGGGTGACTATGGCTACACCTTC. The full variable domain, its missing parts supplied by reference TRBV30 and TRBJ1-2, is SQTIHQWPATLVQPVGSPLSLECTVEGTSNPNLYWYRQAAGRGLQLLFYSVGIGQISSEVPQNLSASRPQDRQFILSSKKLLLSDSGFYLCAWAPGQGDYGYTFGSGTRLTVV.

V and J are TRBV28 and TRBJ1-5; D is ambiguous. CDR3 size: 14 residues. CDR1 is MDHEN, CDR2 SYDVKM, per germline. With 1 base removed from V and 1 base from J, the gap between germline ends came to 5 bases. The CDR3 spells CASSLSQSNQPQHF. For the CDR3, the DNA is TGTGCCAGCAGTTTATCACAGAGCAATCAGCCCCAGCATTTT.

The CDR3 DNA reads as TGTGCCAGTAGTCCCGGGACAGCAGACACAGATACGCAGTATTTT. Protein: CASSPGTADTDTQYF. The chain employs TRBV19 and TRBJ2-3, with 7 bases identical to TRBD1. J lost 2 bases, V lost 5 bases, and 7 bases had no gene match. Germline CDR1 reads LNHDA; CDR2 reads SQIVND (reference sequence). The CDR3 totals 15 residues.

This chain joins TRBV5-1 and TRBJ2-3, with D maybe TRBD2 (6 bases). V was shortened by 0 bases and J by 2 bases, with 10 bases between the two germline ends. This CDR3 has 15 amino acids. CDR1 SGHRS and CDR2 YFSETQ come from the germline V gene. The CDR3, as DNA: TGCGCCAGCAGCTTGGGAGGACTATCCACAGATACGCAGTATTTT. It codes for CASSLGGLSTDTQYF.

This clone was picked up one time. The chain links TRBV7-2 to TRBJ1-6; 8 bases are a match to TRBD1. Losses at the gene ends were 5 bases for V and 10 bases for J; bases not matched to a gene: 13. The CDR3 runs to 16 residues. Germline V gene sequence: CDR1 SGHTA, CDR2 FQGNSA. For the CDR3, the DNA is TGTGCCAGCAGCCCCCAGGTGGGGACAGGCGAGTCACCCCTCCACTTT. Translated: CASSPQVGTGESPLHF.

The rearrangement uses TRBV6-5 and TRBJ2-7, with D hard to call. The CDR3 runs to 13 residues. V dropped 6 bases and J dropped 0 bases, with 9 bases sitting between them. Germline CDR1 reads MNHEY; CDR2 reads SVGAGI. CDR3 loop: CASSYHNSYEQYF. DNA for the CDR3: TGTGCCAGCAGCTATCACAACTCCTACGAGCAGTACTTC.

The chain links TRBV25-1 to TRBJ2-5; 7 nucleotides agree with TRBD1. Germline V CDR1 and CDR2: MGHDK, SYGVNS. V trimming: 10 bases; J trimming: 1 base; junction bases outside the gene matches: 18. The CDR3 is 17 residues long. In nucleotides, the CDR3 is TGTGCCATCAACGAGGGGTACAGGGGCAACCTCCAAGAGACCCAGTACTTC. Translated, it gives CAINEGYRGNLQETQYF.

The V and J genes are TRBV12-3 or TRBV12-4 and TRBJ1-1; 7 bases fit TRBD1. This CDR3 contains 13 residues. V lost 6 bases and J lost 7; bases outside the gene matches: 8. The CDR3 reads CASRLTGRLEAFF. The CDR3 nucleotides are TGTGCCAGCAGGCTGACAGGGAGGCTTGAAGCTTTCTTT.

This sequence joins TRBV5-1 and TRBJ1-1; 12 bases match TRBD1. CDR3 length: 20 amino acids. Per the germline V gene, CDR1 is SGHRS and CDR2 is YFSETQ. Trimming cost V 0 bases and J 0 bases; bases outside gene matches: 12. CDR3 DNA sequence: TGCGCCAGCAGCTTGGCGGTCGGAGGGGGACAGGGGGCCATGAACACTGAAGCTTTCTTT. Translation gives CASSLAVGGGQGAMNTEAFF. The full variable domain, rest sourced from reference TRBV5-1 and TRBJ1-1, is KAGVTQTPRYLIKTRGQQVTLSCSPISGHRSVSWYQQTPGQGLQFLFEYFSETQRNKGNFPGRFSGRQFSNSRSEMNVSTLELGDSALYLCASSLAVGGGQGAMNTEAFFGQGTRLTVV.

In nucleotides, the CDR3 is TGTGCCAGTAGGCATCAGGAGGGTAGGGGCTACACCTTC. Translating gives CASRHQEGRGYTF. The gene calls are TRBV19 and TRBJ1-2; the D is unclear. V lost 6 bases and J 8 bases, leaving 16 bases between the germline ends. The CDR3 runs 13 residues. The germline gives CDR1 LNHDA, CDR2 SQIVND (reference sequence).

The CDR3 loop reads CASSEWGQQGAGYTF. CDR3 in DNA: TGTGCCAGCAGTGAATGGGGGCAACAGGGAGCGGGCTACACCTTC. The J gene is TRBJ1-2, the V gene TRBV2; a weak D match, TRBD1 (6 bases). CDR3 length: 15 residues. Trimming removed 2 bases from V and 8 bases from J, with 18 bases in between. CDR1 is SNHLY and CDR2 is FYNNEI in the germline V gene. Combining the CDR3 with reference TRBV2 and TRBJ1-2 gives the whole variable domain EPEVTQTPSHQVTQMGQEVILRCVPISNHLYFYWYRQILGQKVEFLVSFYNNEISEKSEIFDDQFSVERPDGSNFTLKIRSTKLEDSAMYFCASSEWGQQGAGYTFGSGTRLTVV.

The chain has TRBV6-4 and TRBJ2-2; D gene unclear. This CDR3 is built from 16 residues. Deletions cut 2 bases from V and 0 bases from J, with 10 bases between. Germline values: CDR1 MRHNA, CDR2 SNTAGT. In DNA, the CDR3 is TGTGCCAGCAGTGACCGGCCCTTCGCGAACACCGGGGAGCTGTTTTTT. It encodes CASSDRPFANTGELFF.

The CDR3 nucleotides are TGTGCCAGCAGCTTAGCAATTGGGACTAGCTTATCCTACGAGCAGTACTTC. This sequence encodes CASSLAIGTSLSYEQYF. The chain carries TRBV7-2 and TRBJ2-7, with TRBD2 matching 9 bases. Trimming took 0 bases from V and 1 from J; bases not matched to a gene: 7. The CDR3 has 17 amino acids. Germline CDR1 and CDR2: SGHTA and FQGNSA.

The chain is built from TRBV9 and TRBJ2-5; 7 bases align to TRBD2. Per the germline V gene, CDR1 is SGDLS and CDR2 is YYNGEE. There are 19 residues in the CDR3. V shed 0 bases, J shed 4 bases, and the junction held 18 bases outside the gene matches. The CDR3 loop is CASSVVGGGSTTGGETQYF. The CDR3 region has the DNA TGTGCCAGCAGCGTAGTGGGGGGGGGAAGCACCACCGGCGGAGAGACCCAGTACTTC.